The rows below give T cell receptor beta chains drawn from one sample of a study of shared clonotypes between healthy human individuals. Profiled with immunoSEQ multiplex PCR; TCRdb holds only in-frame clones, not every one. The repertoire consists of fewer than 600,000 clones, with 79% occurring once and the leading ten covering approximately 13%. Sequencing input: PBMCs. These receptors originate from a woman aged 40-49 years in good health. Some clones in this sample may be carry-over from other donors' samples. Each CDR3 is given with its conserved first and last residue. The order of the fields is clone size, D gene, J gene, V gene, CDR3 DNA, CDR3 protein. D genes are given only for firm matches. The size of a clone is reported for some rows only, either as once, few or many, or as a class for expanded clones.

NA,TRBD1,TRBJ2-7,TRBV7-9,TGTGCCAGCAGCTTAGGGGCAGGGGGCGTCTACGAGCAGTACTTC,CASSLGAGGVYEQYF
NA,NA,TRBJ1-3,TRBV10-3,TGTGCCATCAGTGACTCGACAGGCGGAAACACCATATATTTT,CAISDSTGGNTIYF
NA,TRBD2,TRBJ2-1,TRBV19,TGTGCCAGTAGTCCCAGAGGGACTAGCGACTACAATGAGCAGTTCTTC,CASSPRGTSDYNEQFF
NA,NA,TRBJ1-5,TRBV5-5,TGTGCCAGCAGCACGAGCACTAATCAGCCCCAGCATTTT,CASSTSTNQPQHF
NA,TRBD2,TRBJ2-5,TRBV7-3,TGTGCCAGCAGACCCCCGGTTTGGAGCGGGAGTGAGGAGACCCAGTACTTC,CASRPPVWSGSEETQYF
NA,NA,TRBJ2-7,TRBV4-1,TGCGCCAGCAGCCGCCGCCACGGGTTCTCCTACGAGCAGTACTTC,CASSRRHGFSYEQYF
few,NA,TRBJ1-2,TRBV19,TGTGCCAGTACGGAGGGAAACTATGGCTACACCTTC,CASTEGNYGYTF
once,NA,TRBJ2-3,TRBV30,TGTGCCTGGAGTATCTTAGATACGCAGTATTTT,CAWSILDTQYF
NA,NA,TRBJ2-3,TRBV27,TGTGCCAGCAGTCTAGATTGGGCAGGGGCCACAGATACGCAGTATTTT,CASSLDWAGATDTQYF
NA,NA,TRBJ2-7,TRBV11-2,TGTGCCAGCAGCTACCCACACACCTACGAGCAGTACTTC,CASSYPHTYEQYF
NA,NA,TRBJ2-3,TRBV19,TGTGCCAGTAGTCACGGTGAGGGGAAAAGCACAGATACGCAGTATTTT,CASSHGEGKSTDTQYF
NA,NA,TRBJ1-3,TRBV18,TGTGCCAGCTCACCGCCCGGGACACTGGTCTCTGGAAACACCATATATTTT,CASSPPGTLVSGNTIYF
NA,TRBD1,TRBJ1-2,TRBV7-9,TGTGCCAGCAGCTTAGCTCTGGGACAGGGGAATGGCTACACCTTC,CASSLALGQGNGYTF
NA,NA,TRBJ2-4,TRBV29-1,TGCAGCGTCCGCGGGGTCGGAAACATTCAGTACTTC,CSVRGVGNIQYF
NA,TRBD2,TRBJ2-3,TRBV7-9,TGTGCCAGCAGCTTACTAGCGGGGGATATCCCAGATACGCAGTATTTT,CASSLLAGDIPDTQYF
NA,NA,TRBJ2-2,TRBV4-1,TGCGCCAGCAGCCAAGACTACAGGAGGATGACCGGGGAGCTGTTTTTT,CASSQDYRRMTGELFF
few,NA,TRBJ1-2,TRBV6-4,TGTGCCAGCAGTGACTCCATTAGCCGAAGCAGGGGCTTCTATGGCTACACCTTC,CASSDSISRSRGFYGYTF
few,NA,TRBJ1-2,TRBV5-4,TGTGCCAGCAGTCAGGACAGCCTCTCCTATGGCTACACCTTC,CASSQDSLSYGYTF
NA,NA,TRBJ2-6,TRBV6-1,TGTGCCAGCAGTGAGACAGAGCCTATCTCGGCTGGGGCCAACGTCCTGACTTTC,CASSETEPISAGANVLTF
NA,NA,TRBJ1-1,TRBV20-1,TGCAGTGCTACCAGGGGCGCTGAAGCTTTCTTT,CSATRGAEAFF
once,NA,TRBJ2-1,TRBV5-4,TGTGCCAGCAGCTTGACTGGGGACTCCTACAATGAGCAGTTCTTC,CASSLTGDSYNEQFF
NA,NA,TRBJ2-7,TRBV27,TGTGCCAGCAGCTTGCGTCACGAGCAGTACTTC,CASSLRHEQYF
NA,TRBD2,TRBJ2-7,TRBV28,TGTGCCAGCAGTTTATTAGGCCTAGCGGGAGAATCCTACGAGCAGTACTTC,CASSLLGLAGESYEQYF
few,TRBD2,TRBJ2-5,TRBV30,TGTGCCTGGACAAGGACTAGCGCCGAAGAGACCCAGTACTTC,CAWTRTSAEETQYF
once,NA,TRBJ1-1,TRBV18,TGTGCCAGCTCACCACTCCAGGGTGACACTGAAGCTTTCTTT,CASSPLQGDTEAFF
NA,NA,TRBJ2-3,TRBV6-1,TGTGCCAGCAGTGAACAGTTGGAGGATACGCAGTATTTT,CASSEQLEDTQYF
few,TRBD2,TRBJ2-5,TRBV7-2,TGTGCCAGCAGCTTAGCGTCCATAGCGGGACCGGAGACCCAGTACTTC,CASSLASIAGPETQYF
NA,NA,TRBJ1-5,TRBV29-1,TGCAGCGTTGCGTTCTGGGTCCAGCCCCAGCATTTT,CSVAFWVQPQHF
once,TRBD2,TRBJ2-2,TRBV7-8,TGTGCCAGCTCCACCCGTTGGACTAGCGGGAGAAACACCGGGGAGCTGTTTTTT,CASSTRWTSGRNTGELFF
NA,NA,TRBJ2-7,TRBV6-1,TGTGCCAGCAGTGAACGGGAGAGGTACGAGCAGTACTTC,CASSERERYEQYF
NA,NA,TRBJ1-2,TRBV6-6,TGTGCCAGCACCTCCGGGACACCCGCTATAATTCTCACCTTC,CASTSGTPAIILTF
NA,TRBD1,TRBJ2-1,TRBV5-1,TGCGCCAGCAGATGGCAGGGGGTAGGCAATGAGCAGTTCTTC,CASRWQGVGNEQFF
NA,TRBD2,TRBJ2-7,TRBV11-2,TGTGCCAGCAGCGTCGGGACTAGCTACTACGAGCAGTACTTC,CASSVGTSYYEQYF
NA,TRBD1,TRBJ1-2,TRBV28,TGTGCCAGCCAAGGACAGGGGGGTCGCTATGGCTACACCTTC,CASQGQGGRYGYTF
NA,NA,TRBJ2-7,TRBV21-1,TGTGCCACCCAAATATACGGACAGGGCCCATGGGGACTAGCACGAGAGCAGTACTTC,CATQIYGQGPWGLAREQYF
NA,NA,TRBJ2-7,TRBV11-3,TGTGCCAGCAGCTTAACTGGCTACGAGCAGTACTTC,CASSLTGYEQYF
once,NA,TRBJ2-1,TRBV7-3,TGTGCCAGCAGCTTAGACAACTACAATGAGCAGTTCTTC,CASSLDNYNEQFF
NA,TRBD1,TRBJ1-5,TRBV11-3,TGTGCCAGCAGCTTAGCTCACCAAAGGGACAGGGCCGGGCAGCCCCAGCATTTT,CASSLAHQRDRAGQPQHF
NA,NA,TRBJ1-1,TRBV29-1,TGCAGCGTCGACGTTTCGGGGCTGGACACTGAAGCTTTCTTT,CSVDVSGLDTEAFF
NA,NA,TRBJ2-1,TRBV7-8,TGTGCCAGCAGCTTAGCCGGGGTAAAGGGCAATGAGCAGTTCTTC,CASSLAGVKGNEQFF
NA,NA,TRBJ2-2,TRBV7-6,TGTGCCAGCAGCTTAGGGTTGGCCGGGGAGCTGTTTTTT,CASSLGLAGELFF
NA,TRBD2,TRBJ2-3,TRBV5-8,TGTGCCAGCAGCTTGGGCTCTAGCGGGAGTGGAACAGATACGCAGTATTTT,CASSLGSSGSGTDTQYF
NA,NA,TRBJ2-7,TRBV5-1,TGCGCCAGCAGCCCCACACAGGGTTTGCGCTACGAGCAGTACTTC,CASSPTQGLRYEQYF
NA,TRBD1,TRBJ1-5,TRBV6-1,TGTGCCAGCAGTAACAGGGGGGATCAGCCCCAGCATTTT,CASSNRGDQPQHF
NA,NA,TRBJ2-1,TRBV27,TGTGCCAGCAGTTTAACCTTTAGCTCCTACAATGAGCAGTTCTTC,CASSLTFSSYNEQFF
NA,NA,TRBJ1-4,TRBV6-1,TGTGCCAGCAGTGTTTACCGGGAAAAACTGTTTTTT,CASSVYREKLFF
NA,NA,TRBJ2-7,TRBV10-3,TGTGCCATCAGTGAGTCACCTGGGGGCTCCGAGCAGTACTTC,CAISESPGGSEQYF
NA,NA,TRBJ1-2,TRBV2,TGTGCCAGCAGTGAAGCGAGAGGGGTGGATGGCTACACCTTC,CASSEARGVDGYTF
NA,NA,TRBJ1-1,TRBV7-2,TGTGCCGGCAGCTTAGCAGTGGGCTCTGAAGCTTTCTTT,CAGSLAVGSEAFF
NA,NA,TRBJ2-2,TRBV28,TGTGCCAGCAGTTCGAGGGGGACCGGGGAGCTGTTTTTT,CASSSRGTGELFF
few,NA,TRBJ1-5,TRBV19,TGTGCCAGTAGTATAGGGCGCAATCAGCCCCAGCATTTT,CASSIGRNQPQHF
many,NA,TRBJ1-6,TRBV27,TGTGCCAGCAGTTTATCGAGGGGCACCCTATATAATTCACCCCTCCACTTT,CASSLSRGTLYNSPLHF
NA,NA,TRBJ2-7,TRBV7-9,TGTGCCAGCAGCTCGCCCGGGTCCTCCTACGAGCAGTACTTC,CASSSPGSSYEQYF
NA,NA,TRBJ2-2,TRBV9,TGTGCCAGCAGCGTAGCAGGGTCCACCGGGGAGCTGTTTTTT,CASSVAGSTGELFF
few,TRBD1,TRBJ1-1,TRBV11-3,TGTGCCAGCAGCCCAGGGGGGGCCGTCCACACTGAAGCTTTCTTT,CASSPGGAVHTEAFF